This TCR beta chain stems from a study of T cells in Graves' hyperthyroidism and ophthalmopathy. Findings and caveats of the study: A median 6.5 months before onset, the model predicted ophthalmopathy. Blood held most thyroid clonotypes expanded above 0.001 frequency.

There were TCR beta CDR3 regions amplified from RNA transcripts. When the TCR CDR3 underwent first-round RT-PCR, the HTBI primer set was used. A single record per CDR3 protein comes from TCRdb applying MiXCR to the multiplex PCR reads. Of 350,000 to 450,000 distinct CDR3 sequences in the sample, around 13% were seen once. The germline V gene has CDR1 MNHEY and CDR2 SVGAGI. CDR3 length: 15 amino acids. V gave up 0 bases and J gave up 5 bases; unmatched junction bases: 3. This sample holds PBMCs from roughly 10 ml fresh peripheral blood. This clonotype was detected only a few times. Its antigen is unidentified.

This clonotype was obtained from a woman between 55 and 75 years old with Graves' hyperthyroidism. Sequenced sample: blood. The rearrangement joins TRBV6-5 to TRBJ1-1; 10 bases are shared with TRBD1. The CDR3 nucleotides are TGTGCCAGCAGTTACTCGGGACAGGGGTCAACTGAAGCTTTCTTT. The encoded protein is CASSYSGQGSTEAFF.